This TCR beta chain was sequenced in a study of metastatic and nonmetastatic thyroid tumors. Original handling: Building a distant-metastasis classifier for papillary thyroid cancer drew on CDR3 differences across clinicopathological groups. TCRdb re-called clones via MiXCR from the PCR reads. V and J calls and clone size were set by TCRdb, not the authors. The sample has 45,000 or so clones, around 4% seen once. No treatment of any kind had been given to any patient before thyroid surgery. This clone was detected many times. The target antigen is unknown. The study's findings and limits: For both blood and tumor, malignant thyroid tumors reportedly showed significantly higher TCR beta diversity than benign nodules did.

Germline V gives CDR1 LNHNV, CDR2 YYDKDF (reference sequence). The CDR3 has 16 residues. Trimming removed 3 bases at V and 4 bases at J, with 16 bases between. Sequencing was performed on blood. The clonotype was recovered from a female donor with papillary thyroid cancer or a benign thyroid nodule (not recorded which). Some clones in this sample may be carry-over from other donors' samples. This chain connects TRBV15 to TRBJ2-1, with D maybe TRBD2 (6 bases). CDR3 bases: TGTGCCACCAGCAGGGGCGGGGACCCCACTTACAATGAGCAGTTCTTC. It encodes CATSRGGDPTYNEQFF.